This T cell receptor beta chain emerged from a study of response to subunit inactivated influenza vaccine. Germline CDR1 SGHTA, CDR2 FQGNSA. Trimming took 5 bases from V and 4 from J, leaving 17 bases between them. This CDR3 has 15 residues. TCRdb called the RT-PCR reads again in MiXCR, with one record for every CDR3 protein. The sample lists about 310,000 distinct CDR3 sequences; 20% to 25% were seen once. The receptor's source is a man aged 50 to 69 who received an inactivated influenza vaccine. The V gene is TRBV7-2, the J gene TRBJ2-5; no clear D. Specimen: PBMCs from blood, collected 21 months after vaccination. Here the CDR3 reads CASSPLVPPSETQYF. The CDR3 DNA reads TGTGCCAGCAGCCCCTTAGTGCCCCCGTCAGAGACCCAGTACTTC.